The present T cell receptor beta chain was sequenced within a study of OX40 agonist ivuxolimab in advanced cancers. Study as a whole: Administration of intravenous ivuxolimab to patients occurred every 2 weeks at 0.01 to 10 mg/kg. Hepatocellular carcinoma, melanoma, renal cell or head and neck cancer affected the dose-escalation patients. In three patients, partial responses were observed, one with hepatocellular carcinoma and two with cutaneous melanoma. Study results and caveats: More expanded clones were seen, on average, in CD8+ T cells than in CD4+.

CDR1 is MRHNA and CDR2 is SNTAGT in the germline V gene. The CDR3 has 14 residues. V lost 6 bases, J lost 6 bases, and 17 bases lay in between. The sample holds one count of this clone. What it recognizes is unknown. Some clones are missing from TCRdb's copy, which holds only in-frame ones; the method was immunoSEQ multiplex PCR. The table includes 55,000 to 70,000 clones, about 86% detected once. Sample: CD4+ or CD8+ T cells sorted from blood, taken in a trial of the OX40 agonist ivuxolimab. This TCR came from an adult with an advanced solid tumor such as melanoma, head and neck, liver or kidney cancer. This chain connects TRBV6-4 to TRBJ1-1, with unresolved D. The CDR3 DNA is TGTGCCAGCAGGCACTTCCTTCAAAGGCCTGAAGCTTTCTTT. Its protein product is CASRHFLQRPEAFF.